Listed below are T cell receptor beta chains from one sample, sequenced in a study of T cells in Graves' hyperthyroidism and ophthalmopathy. MiXCR was run by TCRdb on the multiplex PCR reads, yielding one entry per CDR3 protein. The sample contains about half a million distinct CDR3 sequences, about 24% of which appear only once. The sequenced sample consisted of blood. All receptors derive from a woman aged 30 to 39 with Graves' ophthalmopathy. Each CDR3 is given with its conserved first and last residue. The order of the fields is CDR3 length, V gene, D gene, J gene, clone size, CDR3 protein, CDR3 DNA. D genes are given only for firm matches. A row's size may be missing; if present it is once, few, many or a size class.

cdr3_length: 14; v_call: TRBV28; d_call: .; j_call: TRBJ1-1; clone_size: many; cdr3_aa: CASSFLWDNTEAFF; cdr3_nt: .
cdr3_length: 14; v_call: TRBV5-1; d_call: TRBD1; j_call: TRBJ1-1; clone_size: many; cdr3_aa: CASSFRQGLGEAFF; cdr3_nt: TGCGCCAGCAGCTTCAGACAGGGATTAGGTGAAGCTTTCTTT
cdr3_length: 16; v_call: TRBV27; d_call: .; j_call: TRBJ1-5; clone_size: many; cdr3_aa: CASIPRGGVSNQPQHF; cdr3_nt: TGTGCCAGCATTCCCCGCGGGGGAGTTAGCAATCAGCCCCAGCATTTT
cdr3_length: 14; v_call: TRBV12-3/TRBV12-4; d_call: .; j_call: TRBJ2-5; clone_size: .; cdr3_aa: CASSLTSSQETQYF; cdr3_nt: TGTGCCAGCAGTTTAACGAGCAGCCAAGAGACCCAGTACTTC
cdr3_length: 16; v_call: TRBV12-3/TRBV12-4; d_call: TRBD1; j_call: TRBJ1-5; clone_size: many; cdr3_aa: CASSQVRGGRNQPQHF; cdr3_nt: TGTGCCAGCAGCCAAGTCCGAGGGGGCAGGAATCAGCCCCAGCATTTT
cdr3_length: 18; v_call: TRBV5-1; d_call: TRBD2; j_call: TRBJ2-7; clone_size: .; cdr3_aa: CASSRGTSGTATTYEQYF; cdr3_nt: TGCGCCAGCAGTCGGGGGACTAGCGGAACCGCCACTACATACGAGCAGTACTTC
cdr3_length: 15; v_call: TRBV12-3/TRBV12-4; d_call: .; j_call: TRBJ1-5; clone_size: few; cdr3_aa: CASSRTDSGLQPQHF; cdr3_nt: TGTGCCAGCAGTCGAACAGACTCCGGGCTTCAGCCCCAGCATTTT
cdr3_length: 16; v_call: TRBV5-1; d_call: .; j_call: TRBJ1-1; clone_size: .; cdr3_aa: CASSLNSGRGGTEAFF; cdr3_nt: TGCGCCAGCAGCTTGAACTCGGGCAGGGGTGGCACTGAAGCTTTCTTT
cdr3_length: 15; v_call: TRBV10-3; d_call: .; j_call: TRBJ2-2; clone_size: many; cdr3_aa: CATLDRFFAPGELFF; cdr3_nt: TGTGCCACCCTAGACAGGTTCTTCGCACCCGGGGAGCTGTTTTTT
cdr3_length: 13; v_call: TRBV2; d_call: TRBD1; j_call: TRBJ1-2; clone_size: many; cdr3_aa: CASRGTGAGGYTF; cdr3_nt: TGTGCCAGCAGAGGTACAGGGGCGGGAGGCTACACCTTC
cdr3_length: 12; v_call: TRBV12-3/TRBV12-4; d_call: .; j_call: TRBJ2-2; clone_size: few; cdr3_aa: CASSLAVGELFF; cdr3_nt: TGTGCCAGCAGTTTAGCTGTCGGGGAGCTGTTTTTT
cdr3_length: 13; v_call: TRBV12-3/TRBV12-4; d_call: .; j_call: TRBJ1-2; clone_size: many; cdr3_aa: CASSLMRGSGYTF; cdr3_nt: TGTGCCAGCAGTTTGATGAGGGGAAGCGGCTACACCTTC
cdr3_length: 16; v_call: TRBV6-4; d_call: .; j_call: TRBJ2-6; clone_size: .; cdr3_aa: CASSDDKGSGANVLTF; cdr3_nt: TGTGCCAGCAGTGACGATAAGGGCTCAGGGGCCAACGTCCTGACTTTC
cdr3_length: 15; v_call: TRBV12-3/TRBV12-4; d_call: .; j_call: TRBJ1-1; clone_size: .; cdr3_aa: CASSLFIRQGTEAFF; cdr3_nt: TGTGCCAGCAGTCTCTTCATCCGGCAGGGTACTGAAGCTTTCTTT
cdr3_length: 12; v_call: TRBV5-1; d_call: .; j_call: TRBJ2-7; clone_size: many; cdr3_aa: CASRGLGYEQYF; cdr3_nt: TGCGCCAGCCGGGGGTTGGGCTACGAGCAGTACTTC
cdr3_length: 13; v_call: TRBV27; d_call: .; j_call: TRBJ2-7; clone_size: few; cdr3_aa: CAGSLGSSYEQYF; cdr3_nt: TGTGCCGGCAGTTTGGGCAGCTCCTACGAGCAGTACTTC
cdr3_length: 14; v_call: TRBV9; d_call: .; j_call: TRBJ2-7; clone_size: many; cdr3_aa: CASSVVGSSPEQYF; cdr3_nt: TGTGCCAGCAGCGTAGTTGGGTCTTCTCCCGAGCAGTACTTC
cdr3_length: 14; v_call: TRBV6-1; d_call: TRBD2; j_call: TRBJ2-5; clone_size: many; cdr3_aa: CASREAGAQETQYF; cdr3_nt: TGTGCCAGCAGAGAAGCGGGGGCTCAAGAGACCCAGTACTTC
cdr3_length: 15; v_call: TRBV30; d_call: .; j_call: TRBJ2-4; clone_size: many; cdr3_aa: CAWSAVRNSQDIKYF; cdr3_nt: TGTGCCTGGAGTGCAGTCAGGAATTCTCAGGACATTAAGTACTTC
cdr3_length: 14; v_call: TRBV6-5; d_call: .; j_call: TRBJ1-1; clone_size: many; cdr3_aa: CASSYDDLGFEAFF; cdr3_nt: TGTGCCAGCAGTTATGACGATCTCGGGTTTGAAGCTTTCTTT
cdr3_length: 15; v_call: TRBV7-2; d_call: .; j_call: TRBJ2-2; clone_size: .; cdr3_aa: CASSSRRGVTGELFF; cdr3_nt: TGTGCCAGCAGCTCGAGGAGAGGGGTCACCGGGGAGCTGTTTTTT
cdr3_length: 15; v_call: TRBV2; d_call: .; j_call: TRBJ1-3; clone_size: once; cdr3_aa: CASSEQFGSGNTIYF; cdr3_nt: TGTGCCAGCAGTGAACAGTTTGGTTCTGGAAACACCATATATTTT
cdr3_length: 15; v_call: TRBV7-2; d_call: .; j_call: TRBJ1-2; clone_size: many; cdr3_aa: CASSLRSAGAWIYTF; cdr3_nt: TGTGCCAGCAGCTTACGGTCGGCAGGGGCTTGGATCTACACCTTC
cdr3_length: 15; v_call: TRBV19; d_call: TRBD1; j_call: TRBJ1-2; clone_size: many; cdr3_aa: CASSIDSTGVYGYTF; cdr3_nt: TGTGCCAGTAGTATAGACTCTACAGGGGTCTATGGCTACACCTTC
cdr3_length: 14; v_call: TRBV6-5; d_call: .; j_call: TRBJ2-5; clone_size: .; cdr3_aa: CASSYGGEVETQYF; cdr3_nt: TGTGCCAGCAGTTACGGCGGGGAGGTAGAGACCCAGTACTTC
cdr3_length: 18; v_call: TRBV10-3; d_call: .; j_call: TRBJ2-2; clone_size: many; cdr3_aa: CAISSSPPSASNTGELFF; cdr3_nt: TGTGCCATCAGCTCCTCCCCTCCTAGCGCCTCGAACACCGGGGAGCTGTTTTTT
cdr3_length: 15; v_call: TRBV5-1; d_call: .; j_call: TRBJ2-4; clone_size: many; cdr3_aa: CASSLGDTGSNIQYF; cdr3_nt: TGCGCCAGCAGCTTGGGAGATACAGGTAGCAACATTCAGTACTTC
cdr3_length: 14; v_call: TRBV28; d_call: TRBD1; j_call: TRBJ1-2; clone_size: few; cdr3_aa: CASSTDRGVHGYTF; cdr3_nt: TGTGCCAGCAGTACGGACAGGGGAGTCCATGGCTACACCTTC
cdr3_length: 13; v_call: TRBV6-2/TRBV6-3; d_call: .; j_call: TRBJ2-7; clone_size: many; cdr3_aa: CASGRAGAYEQYF; cdr3_nt: TGTGCCAGCGGACGGGCCGGGGCCTACGAGCAGTACTTC
cdr3_length: 13; v_call: TRBV20-1; d_call: .; j_call: TRBJ1-1; clone_size: .; cdr3_aa: CSALDQANTEAFF; cdr3_nt: TGCAGTGCTTTGGACCAGGCGAACACTGAAGCTTTCTTT